A single sample gave rise to the 6 T cell receptor beta chains below, sequenced in a study of T cells after yellow fever vaccination. TCRdb itself ran the 5' RACE reads through MiXCR, one entry per CDR3 protein. The data hold 350,000 to 550,000 distinct CDR3 sequences, with roughly a sixth observed a single time. Sequencing used PBMCs, obtained before the yellow fever booster vaccination. These receptors were taken from a man aged 18 to 29 who received the YFV17D yellow fever vaccine.

The CDR3 protein is CASSYYRPRQGGSYEQYF. As DNA, the CDR3 is TGTGCCAGCAGTTACTACAGACCCAGACAGGGGGGCTCCTACGAGCAGTACTTC. This rearrangement joins TRBV6-2 or TRBV6-3 to TRBJ2-7, with 9 bases aligning to TRBD1. Germline CDR1 MNHEY, CDR2 SVGEGT. The CDR3 runs to 18 residues. The ends lost 1 base at V and 0 bases at J; junction bases unmatched: 10.

The V gene is TRBV12-3 or TRBV12-4, the J gene TRBJ2-7, with D possibly being TRBD2 (6 bases). The CDR3 extends over 14 amino acids. Trimming removed 3 bases from V and 3 bases from J, with 12 bases in between. CDR3 amino acids: CASSLGLGYYEQYV. DNA for the CDR3: TGTGCCAGCAGTTTGGGACTTGGATACTACGAGCAGTACGTC.

The gene calls are TRBV20-1 and TRBJ1-2; a possible D gene is TRBD1 (5 bases). Between the trimmed V and J ends, which lost 5 bases and 4 bases, there was a span of 17 bases. The CDR3 consists of 14 residues. Germline CDR1 and CDR2: DFQATT and SNEGSKA (reference sequence). Here the CDR3 DNA reads TGCAGTGCTTTCCGGGACGCTGTCCTCTATGGCTACACCTTC. Translating it yields CSAFRDAVLYGYTF.

This clonotype was detected many times. The J gene is TRBJ1-2, the V gene TRBV20-1, with D perhaps matching TRBD1 (5 bases). CDR3 length: 13 amino acids. The germline V gene encodes CDR1 DFQATT and CDR2 SNEGSKA (reference sequence). This chain's CDR3 is CSGKRGEIYGYTF. The DNA of the CDR3 is TGCAGCGGAAAAAGGGGCGAGATCTATGGCTACACCTTC.

This clonotype has just a few counts. This sequence joins TRBV6-5 and TRBJ2-3; 10 bases align to TRBD2. The CDR3 is 16 amino acids. Germline values: CDR1 MNHEY, CDR2 SVGAGI. Trimming cost V 4 bases and J 4 bases; bases outside gene matches: 8. CDR3 loop: CASSSFSGGASDTQYF. The CDR3 coding sequence is TGTGCCAGCAGTTCTTTCAGCGGGGGGGCCTCAGATACGCAGTATTTT.

V usage is TRBV6-5 and J usage is TRBJ2-3; D is possibly TRBD1 (5 bases). The CDR3 totals 15 residues. V lost 0 bases to trimming and J lost 2 bases, with 9 bases between them. Per the germline V gene, CDR1 is MNHEY and CDR2 is SVGAGI. The CDR3 here is CASSYSKGNTDTQYF. The CDR3 nucleotides are TGTGCCAGCAGTTACTCTAAGGGGAACACAGATACGCAGTATTTT.